The sequence of this TCR beta chain was determined in a study of CD8 T cells in Susac syndrome. TEMRA cells were FACS-enriched, while CD8+ and CD4+ T cells were negatively isolated. The table lists this clonotype with a count of one. RNA amounts of roughly 0.5 to 1 ug underwent reverse transcription with random hexamers. In TCRdb, the immunoSEQ multiplex PCR reads were re-called with MiXCR into one record per CDR3 protein. The sample includes 65,000 to 100,000 distinct CDR3 sequences, approximately 96% of them seen just once. Material: CD8+ T cells from PBMCs. The TCR was taken from a human donor with Susac syndrome.

The DNA for the CDR3 is TGCAGCGCTCTCGAAGATGACAGGGCGGGAAACACCATATATTTT. Translating it yields CSALEDDRAGNTIYF. The chain carries TRBV29-1 and TRBJ1-3; 7 bases are a match to TRBD1. The V gene's germline CDR1 is SQVTM and CDR2 ANQGSEA. V was pared by 7 bases and J by 4 bases, with 13 bases of the junction left unmatched. The length of the CDR3 is 15 residues.